Described below is a single T cell receptor (beta chain) sequence and its context. The clone's antigen remains unknown. Nothing much larger sits one base from this clone, and base qualities are not available. This sample was included in a study of persistence of HIV-infected CD4 T cells (dated by TCRdb to the early 2020s). General notes on the study: CMV- and HIV-1 Gag-responding CD4+ T cells were isolated from ART-treated individuals so that antigen-driven clonal expansion of HIV-1-infected cells could be examined. Apart from a couple of participants who underwent leukapheresis at a single time point, peripheral blood samples of up to roughly 180 mL were collected from participants at multiple time points. The TCR cluster analysis across participants included roughly 8 participants for CMV and over 5 participants for Gag. Proviral sequencing was used to assess clonality among infected cells, whereas TCRbeta sequencing gauged the clonality of all cells within each sorted population. The median time the participants had spent on suppressive ART was less than 9 years.

Interpreted using the paper, the treatment or condition label stands for: suppressive antiretroviral therapy. Lysates of CMV-infected fibroblasts at 10 ug/mL were used to stimulate the cells. Nonresponding CD40L-negative CD69-negative CD45RO-high memory CD4+ T cells were sorted as memory populations depleted of antigen-responding cells. HIV-1-infected adults in whom suppressive ART had been started during chronic infection were enrolled as participants. For at least 4 years, the participants' plasma HIV-1 RNA had been undetectable, below 50 copies/mL. To be included, participants needed a CD4+ T cell count above 400 cells/uL and a positive CMV serology. Before stimulation, PBMCs were isolated using density centrifugation and depleted of CD8+ T cells. Stimulation of CD8-depleted PBMCs was carried out for approximately 18 hours with anti-CD28/CD49d costimulation, CD40-blocking antibody and enfuvirtide, to prevent new infections. Cells were sorted on a Beckman Coulter MoFlo Legacy or XDP sorter, with propidium iodide excluding dead cells. The QIAamp DNA Mini Kit was used for genomic DNA extraction from samples above one million cells, and the Quick-DNA Microprep Kit was used otherwise.

The CDR3, from cysteine to phenylalanine, totals 13 residues. Just the 39-base CDR3 DNA is kept, in frame starting at base 1. The germline V gene encodes CDR1 ENHRY and CDR2 SYGVKD. V sheds 7 bases and J sheds 7 bases, leaving 13 bases between their ends. Broader findings and caveats from the paper: A correlation was observed between TCR oligoclonality and proviral oligoclonality within the same sorted populations. Only a small number of individuals took part in the study, and the range of antigens tested was limited. Bulk TCR analyses could not be limited to the rare CMV-responding cells that actually contained HIV-1 proviruses. Significantly lower TCRbeta richness was observed in CMV- and Gag-responding cells than in anti-CD3/anti-CD28-responding cells, and higher oligoclonality was observed in CMV-responding cells than in CD3/CD28-stimulated and Gag-responding cells. Enrichment of degenerate expanded CDR3beta sequences was found in antigen-responding cells, suggesting convergent selection of CD4+ responses to CMV and Gag.

The immunoSEQ hsTCRB assay version 4 in survey mode was used to sequence TCRbeta repertoires from genomic DNA. Genomic DNA was diluted to around 10 ng/uL, using up to about 1 ug per sample for TCRbeta sequencing. Per the authors' processing: TCRbeta data analysis was done in ImmunoSeq Analyzer 3.0, and diversity was calculated on productive nucleotide rearrangements. Lower-bound TCR diversity was estimated with the improved Chao index, and clonality with the Gini coefficient using the Immunarch R package. Different nucleotide rearrangements encoding the same CDR3beta amino acid sequence were counted as distinct clonotypes. Differential abundance analysis found TCRbeta sequences that were significantly enriched in antigen-responding cells compared with anti-CD3/anti-CD28-activated cells. GLIPH2 grouped TCRs by predicted peptide-MHC specificity, both within each participant and across combined participant data sets. As stored in TCRdb, this immuneACCESS dataset retains in-frame rearrangements with V and J assigned. A fraction of the clones does not appear; measured against another copy, unresolved V genes explain less than half of the discrepancy, and the remainder lacks a known reason. V and J calls and clone size are those listed in that table; D and trimming were worked out from the DNA. The sample yields 25,000 to 35,000 clones; roughly 75% were counted once. The top ten clonotypes cover 0.75% to 0.85% of the sample.

The chain is assembled from TRBV10-3 and TRBJ2-2; the D gene identity is not certain. The material sequenced was CD4+ T cells sorted from PBMCs after 18-hour stimulation, taken from a patient who received antiretroviral therapy. Per the publication, the cell subset or site label means: CD40L-CD69- CD45RO-high memory CD4 T cells not responding to CMV lysate. The receptor was isolated from an adult woman with HIV who was CMV-seropositive. DNA sequence: TGTGCCATCACCGAAACACGGAACGGGGAGCTGTTTTTT. Its translation reads: CAITETRNGELFF.